Sequencing of this T cell receptor (beta chain) was carried out in a study of T cells after yellow fever vaccination. Study summary: Any fraction with a low cell number was prepared using SMART-Seq v4 Ultra Low Input.

Study-wide results and caveats: The booster saw the reappearance of most primary-vaccination clones (approximately 96% CD4, roughly 90% CD8). The appearance of a small share of clonotypes in both CD4 and CD8 compartments was observed.

This clonotype was counted only a few times. Its antigen is not known. The TCR cDNA carried a universal primer site and UMIs from 5'RACE template switching. TCRdb redid the calling of the 5' RACE reads with MiXCR, one entry per CDR3 protein. The sample yields 320,000 or so distinct CDR3 sequences, roughly 7.5% seen once. The source of this sequence is a man younger than 30 who received the YFV17D yellow fever vaccine. The starting material was PBMCs, obtained roughly 47 days after the first yellow fever vaccination.

CDR3 sequence (DNA): TGTGCCAGCAGTGAATTTGGTCCCGGGGAGCTGTTTTTT. The encoded protein is CASSEFGPGELFF. This chain connects TRBV6-1 to TRBJ2-2; D is unresolved. The CDR3 totals 13 residues. The V end lost 2 bases, the J end lost 6 bases, and 7 bases lay between the germline ends. Per the germline V gene, CDR1 is MNHNS and CDR2 is SASEGT.